A selection of T cell receptor beta chains follows, all from one sample in a study of cytomegalovirus exposure and HLA in healthy donors. Some clones are missing from TCRdb's copy, which holds only in-frame ones; the method was immunoSEQ multiplex PCR. Of roughly 170,000 clones detected, under 90% appear once; the ten largest clones hold roughly 1.5%. The sequenced sample was PBMCs. These receptors all stem from a male donor in good health and CMV-seronegative. Both conserved end residues are part of each CDR3. Fields, in order: CDR3 DNA, CDR3 protein, J gene, D gene, clone size, V gene. A D gene is named only where the DNA matches it firmly. Not all rows give a size; the values are once, few, many and, for expanded clones, a class.

CDR3nt: TGCGCCAGCAGCTCCCAGGGGGGAACTAATGAAAAACTGTTTTTT; CDR3aa: CASSSQGGTNEKLFF; j_gene: TRBJ1-4; d_gene: TRBD1; abundance: .; v_gene: TRBV5-1
CDR3nt: TGTGCCAGTAGACAGCGGGAGGGACCGAATGAGCAGTTCTTC; CDR3aa: CASRQREGPNEQFF; j_gene: TRBJ2-1; d_gene: TRBD2; abundance: .; v_gene: TRBV19
CDR3nt: TGCGCCAGCAGCCAAGACAGACTAGCCAGCAATGAGCAGTTCTTC; CDR3aa: CASSQDRLASNEQFF; j_gene: TRBJ2-1; d_gene: TRBD2; abundance: .; v_gene: TRBV4-3
CDR3nt: TGTGCCATCAGCCGGGATGACTCTGGAAACACCATATATTTT; CDR3aa: CAISRDDSGNTIYF; j_gene: TRBJ1-3; d_gene: .; abundance: .; v_gene: TRBV10-3
CDR3nt: TGTGCCAGCTCACCAACGTTTGTGGGCCTCGGTAGTGGAAACACCATATATTTT; CDR3aa: CASSPTFVGLGSGNTIYF; j_gene: TRBJ1-3; d_gene: .; abundance: .; v_gene: TRBV18
CDR3nt: TGTGCCAGCCACCTCCGACAGGGGGGTGCGCCCCAGCATTTT; CDR3aa: CASHLRQGGAPQHF; j_gene: TRBJ1-5; d_gene: TRBD1; abundance: .; v_gene: TRBV6-6
CDR3nt: TGTGCCAGCAGTTTCCACCAGGATCATGGGCGGACCCAGTACTTC; CDR3aa: CASSFHQDHGRTQYF; j_gene: TRBJ2-5; d_gene: .; abundance: .; v_gene: TRBV28
CDR3nt: TGTGCTAGTGGTTTGGGACAGGGGGCTTTCTACGAGCAGTACTTC; CDR3aa: CASGLGQGAFYEQYF; j_gene: TRBJ2-7; d_gene: TRBD1; abundance: .; v_gene: TRBV12-5
CDR3nt: TGTGCCAGCAGCGTAGGCACAGGGGGCTACCAAGAGACCCAGTACTTC; CDR3aa: CASSVGTGGYQETQYF; j_gene: TRBJ2-5; d_gene: TRBD1; abundance: few; v_gene: TRBV9
CDR3nt: TGCGCCAGCAGCCCAGGACAGGGTTGGAACTATGGCTACACCTTC; CDR3aa: CASSPGQGWNYGYTF; j_gene: TRBJ1-2; d_gene: TRBD1; abundance: .; v_gene: TRBV5-1
CDR3nt: TGTGCCAGCAGTTTAGGGACAGCTACCTACGAGCAGTACTTC; CDR3aa: CASSLGTATYEQYF; j_gene: TRBJ2-7; d_gene: TRBD1; abundance: .; v_gene: TRBV27
CDR3nt: TGTGCCAGCAGTTACCAAGCGGCGTTAGAGACCCAGTACTTC; CDR3aa: CASSYQAALETQYF; j_gene: TRBJ2-5; d_gene: .; abundance: .; v_gene: TRBV6-5
CDR3nt: TGTGCCAGCGGCCCACAGGGGGCAGGCGAGACCCAGTACTTC; CDR3aa: CASGPQGAGETQYF; j_gene: TRBJ2-5; d_gene: TRBD1; abundance: .; v_gene: TRBV6-5
CDR3nt: TGTGCTAGCAGCCAAGGGACAGGCAGCAATCAGCCCCAGCATTTT; CDR3aa: CASSQGTGSNQPQHF; j_gene: TRBJ1-5; d_gene: TRBD1; abundance: .; v_gene: TRBV14
CDR3nt: TGTGCCTCGGGAACTGAAGCTTTCTTT; CDR3aa: CASGTEAFF; j_gene: TRBJ1-1; d_gene: .; abundance: .; v_gene: TRBV19
CDR3nt: TGTGCCAGCAGCTTCCCCTTAGGAGCCGCTGGAAACACCATATATTTT; CDR3aa: CASSFPLGAAGNTIYF; j_gene: TRBJ1-3; d_gene: .; abundance: .; v_gene: TRBV11-2
CDR3nt: TGTGCCAGCAGCCAAGCTCCCCAGACAAGCTCCTACGAGCAGTACTTC; CDR3aa: CASSQAPQTSSYEQYF; j_gene: TRBJ2-7; d_gene: .; abundance: few; v_gene: TRBV7-9
CDR3nt: TGTGCCATAGGACAGGGGCGGTACGAGCAGTACTTC; CDR3aa: CAIGQGRYEQYF; j_gene: TRBJ2-7; d_gene: TRBD1; abundance: .; v_gene: TRBV28
CDR3nt: TGCGCCAGCATAGGGGGGGCGGACACTGAAGCTTTCTTT; CDR3aa: CASIGGADTEAFF; j_gene: TRBJ1-1; d_gene: .; abundance: once; v_gene: TRBV5-1
CDR3nt: TGCGCCAGCAGCTTGGGGCCGAAATACTCCTACGAGCAGTACTTC; CDR3aa: CASSLGPKYSYEQYF; j_gene: TRBJ2-7; d_gene: .; abundance: .; v_gene: TRBV5-1
CDR3nt: TGTGCCAGCAGTTTCGGGCTAGCGGGAGGGCCGGGGGAGCAGTACTTC; CDR3aa: CASSFGLAGGPGEQYF; j_gene: TRBJ2-7; d_gene: TRBD2; abundance: few; v_gene: TRBV28
CDR3nt: TGTGCCAGCAGCTTAGCGGCCCTAGCGGGAGGACTGGAGACCCAGTACTTC; CDR3aa: CASSLAALAGGLETQYF; j_gene: TRBJ2-5; d_gene: TRBD2; abundance: .; v_gene: TRBV7-2
CDR3nt: TGTGCCAGCAGCTTGAGGCTGGGCAGGGTCGGAACTGAAGCTTTCTTT; CDR3aa: CASSLRLGRVGTEAFF; j_gene: TRBJ1-1; d_gene: .; abundance: .; v_gene: TRBV5-6
CDR3nt: TGTGCCAGCAGCGTAGGGGGAGGATTTAGCACAGATACGCAGTATTTT; CDR3aa: CASSVGGGFSTDTQYF; j_gene: TRBJ2-3; d_gene: .; abundance: .; v_gene: TRBV9
CDR3nt: TGTGCCAGCAGGGACACCTACAGGGTTGGAGAGACCCAGTACTTC; CDR3aa: CASRDTYRVGETQYF; j_gene: TRBJ2-5; d_gene: .; abundance: .; v_gene: TRBV6-5
CDR3nt: TGTGCCAGTAGTATAGAGGGGGGGGGCGCTGGCAAAAACATTCAGTACTTC; CDR3aa: CASSIEGGGAGKNIQYF; j_gene: TRBJ2-4; d_gene: .; abundance: .; v_gene: TRBV19
CDR3nt: TGTGCCAGCAGCTTGGGCCTAGACGTAGGTGAGCAGTTCTTC; CDR3aa: CASSLGLDVGEQFF; j_gene: TRBJ2-1; d_gene: .; abundance: .; v_gene: TRBV5-4
CDR3nt: TGTGCCAGCAGTACTCCGGGCCCCGGGAGGGCTTTCTTT; CDR3aa: CASSTPGPGRAFF; j_gene: TRBJ1-1; d_gene: .; abundance: .; v_gene: TRBV6-5
CDR3nt: TGCAGCGTTGGACTAGGATTTTACGAGCAGTACTTC; CDR3aa: CSVGLGFYEQYF; j_gene: TRBJ2-7; d_gene: .; abundance: once; v_gene: TRBV29-1
CDR3nt: TGTGCCAGCAGCCGTTGGCCGGAGCAGTACTTC; CDR3aa: CASSRWPEQYF; j_gene: TRBJ2-7; d_gene: .; abundance: .; v_gene: TRBV7-9
CDR3nt: TGTGCCAGCAGTCTTAACTGGGAGGGTACGCAGTATTTT; CDR3aa: CASSLNWEGTQYF; j_gene: TRBJ2-3; d_gene: TRBD2; abundance: .; v_gene: TRBV6-1
CDR3nt: TGCGCCAGCAGCTTGGGTCAGGCCTTTTACAATGAGCAGTTCTTC; CDR3aa: CASSLGQAFYNEQFF; j_gene: TRBJ2-1; d_gene: .; abundance: .; v_gene: TRBV5-1
CDR3nt: TGTGCCAGCAGCGTAGGACAGGTGGCCAATCAGCCCCAGCATTTT; CDR3aa: CASSVGQVANQPQHF; j_gene: TRBJ1-5; d_gene: .; abundance: .; v_gene: TRBV9
CDR3nt: TGTGCCAGCACCCTTAATGGGGCCAACACTGAAGCTTTCTTT; CDR3aa: CASTLNGANTEAFF; j_gene: TRBJ1-1; d_gene: .; abundance: .; v_gene: TRBV28
CDR3nt: TGTGCCAGCAGCGCAACCCAGGGGGCCTACAATGAGCAGTTCTTC; CDR3aa: CASSATQGAYNEQFF; j_gene: TRBJ2-1; d_gene: TRBD1; abundance: once; v_gene: TRBV9
CDR3nt: TGTGCCAGCACCCGGTTACATGAGCAGTTCTTC; CDR3aa: CASTRLHEQFF; j_gene: TRBJ2-1; d_gene: .; abundance: .; v_gene: TRBV6-5
CDR3nt: TGCGCCAGCACCGACAGGGGGGGTACCGGGGAGCTGTTTTTT; CDR3aa: CASTDRGGTGELFF; j_gene: TRBJ2-2; d_gene: TRBD1; abundance: .; v_gene: TRBV5-1
CDR3nt: TGTGCCAGCAGTAAGGGACAGCCGCCTTATCAGCCCCAGCATTTT; CDR3aa: CASSKGQPPYQPQHF; j_gene: TRBJ1-5; d_gene: TRBD1; abundance: .; v_gene: TRBV6-5
CDR3nt: TGTGCCAGCAGCGGACAGGGAAGGGATGGCTACACCTTC; CDR3aa: CASSGQGRDGYTF; j_gene: TRBJ1-2; d_gene: TRBD1; abundance: few; v_gene: TRBV6-6
CDR3nt: TGTTCCAGCAGCTCAGGGGTGAGCACCATATATTTT; CDR3aa: CSSSSGVSTIYF; j_gene: TRBJ1-3; d_gene: .; abundance: once; v_gene: TRBV7-9
CDR3nt: TGTGCCAGCACGCGGGGGGGCAGAGCTTTCTTT; CDR3aa: CASTRGGRAFF; j_gene: TRBJ1-1; d_gene: .; abundance: few; v_gene: TRBV9
CDR3nt: TGTGCCAGCAGCACCGGGACTAGCGGGACACCGAACACCGGGGAGCTGTTTTTT; CDR3aa: CASSTGTSGTPNTGELFF; j_gene: TRBJ2-2; d_gene: TRBD2; abundance: .; v_gene: TRBV7-8
CDR3nt: TGTGCCAGCGGAATCGGGGGGGCCTTCTCCGAGACCCAGTACTTC; CDR3aa: CASGIGGAFSETQYF; j_gene: TRBJ2-5; d_gene: TRBD2; abundance: .; v_gene: TRBV6-5
CDR3nt: TGCGCCAGCGCCAGACCCGGACAGGGGACCTTAGAGCAGTACTTC; CDR3aa: CASARPGQGTLEQYF; j_gene: TRBJ2-7; d_gene: TRBD1; abundance: once; v_gene: TRBV10-2
CDR3nt: TGTGCCAGCAGCTTAGTCGGGGGAATCTATGGCTACACCTTC; CDR3aa: CASSLVGGIYGYTF; j_gene: TRBJ1-2; d_gene: .; abundance: few; v_gene: TRBV11-2
CDR3nt: TGTGCCAGCAGCCAGGAAGCGGGAGTGGACCAAGAGACCCAGTACTTC; CDR3aa: CASSQEAGVDQETQYF; j_gene: TRBJ2-5; d_gene: TRBD2; abundance: .; v_gene: TRBV4-2
CDR3nt: TGCGCCAGCAGCGCGGTGAGGGACACAGGGAGAAACTATGGCTACACCTTC; CDR3aa: CASSAVRDTGRNYGYTF; j_gene: TRBJ1-2; d_gene: .; abundance: .; v_gene: TRBV5-1
CDR3nt: TGTGCCAGGAGTCCCGAGGGCTTGGGAGGCTACACCTTC; CDR3aa: CARSPEGLGGYTF; j_gene: TRBJ1-2; d_gene: .; abundance: .; v_gene: TRBV2